The entry that follows covers one T cell receptor beta chain sequence. What it binds is not known. An end of the junction does not agree with germline; a read error may underlie this. TCRdb's copy holds only in-frame clones and misses some; the assay was immunoSEQ multiplex PCR. The sample includes about 700,000 clones, around 90% of them seen just once. The data were taken from a study of shared clonotypes between healthy human individuals. Regarding the study as a whole: Limited genetic and exposure-history diversity came from having few donors.

This CDR3 is built from 13 residues. CDR1 and CDR2 (germline): MNHNS, SASEGT. It was CD45RO-negative cells, positively selected for CCR7, that made up naive CD8 cells, with terminally differentiated effector memory CD45RA+ cells excluded. Sequencing was carried out using naive CD8+ T cells sorted from blood. The chain is built from TRBV6-1 and TRBJ2-4; D uncertain. This TCR was sampled from a man aged 30 to 39 in good health. In nucleotides, the CDR3 is TGTGCCAGCAGTGACCCAGATCCAGGTCTTAGACACTTC. This gives the protein CASSDPDPGLRHF.